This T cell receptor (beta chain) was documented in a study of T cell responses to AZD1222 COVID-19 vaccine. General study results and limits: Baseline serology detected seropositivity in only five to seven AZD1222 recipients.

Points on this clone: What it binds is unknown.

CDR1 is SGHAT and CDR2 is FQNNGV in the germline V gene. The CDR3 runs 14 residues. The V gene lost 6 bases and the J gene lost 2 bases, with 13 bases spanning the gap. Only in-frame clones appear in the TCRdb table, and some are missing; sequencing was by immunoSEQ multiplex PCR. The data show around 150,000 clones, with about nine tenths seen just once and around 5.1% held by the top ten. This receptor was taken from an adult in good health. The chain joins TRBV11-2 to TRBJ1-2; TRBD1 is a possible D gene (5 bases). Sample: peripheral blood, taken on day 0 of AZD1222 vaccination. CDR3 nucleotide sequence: TGTGCCAGCAGATATACGGGACCCAACTATGGCTACACCTTC. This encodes CASRYTGPNYGYTF.